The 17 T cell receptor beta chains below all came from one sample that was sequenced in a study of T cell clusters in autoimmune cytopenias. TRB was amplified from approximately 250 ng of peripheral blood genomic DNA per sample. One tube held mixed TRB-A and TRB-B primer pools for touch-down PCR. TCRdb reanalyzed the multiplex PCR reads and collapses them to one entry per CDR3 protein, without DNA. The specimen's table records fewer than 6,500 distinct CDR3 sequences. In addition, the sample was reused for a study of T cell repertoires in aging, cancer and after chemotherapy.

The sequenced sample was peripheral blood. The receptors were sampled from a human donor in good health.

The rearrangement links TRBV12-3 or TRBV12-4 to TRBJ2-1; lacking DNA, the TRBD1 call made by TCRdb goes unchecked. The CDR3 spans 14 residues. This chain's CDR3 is CASSLGGRMNEQFF.

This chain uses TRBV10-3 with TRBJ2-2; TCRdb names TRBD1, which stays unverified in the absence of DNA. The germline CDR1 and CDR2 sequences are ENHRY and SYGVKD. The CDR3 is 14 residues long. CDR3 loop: CAISSDRDTGELFF.

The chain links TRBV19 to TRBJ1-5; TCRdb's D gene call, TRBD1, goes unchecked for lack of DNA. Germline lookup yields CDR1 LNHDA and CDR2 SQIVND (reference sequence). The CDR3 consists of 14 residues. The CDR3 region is CASSLDRPNQPQHF. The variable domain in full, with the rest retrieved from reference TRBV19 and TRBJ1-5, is DGGITQSPKYLFRKEGQNVTLSCEQNLNHDAMYWYRQDPGQGLRLIYYSQIVNDFQKGDIAEGYSVSREKKESFPLTVTSAQKNPTAFYLCASSLDRPNQPQHFGDGTRLSIL.

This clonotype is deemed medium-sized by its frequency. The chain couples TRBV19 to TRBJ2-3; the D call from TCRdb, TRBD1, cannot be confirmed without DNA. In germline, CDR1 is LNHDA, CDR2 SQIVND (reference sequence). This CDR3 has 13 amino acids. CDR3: CASNEGPGDTQYF.

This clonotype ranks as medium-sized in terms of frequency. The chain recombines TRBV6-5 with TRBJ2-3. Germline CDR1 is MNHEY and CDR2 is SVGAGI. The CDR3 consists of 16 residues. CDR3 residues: CASSYSEVGFTDTQYF.

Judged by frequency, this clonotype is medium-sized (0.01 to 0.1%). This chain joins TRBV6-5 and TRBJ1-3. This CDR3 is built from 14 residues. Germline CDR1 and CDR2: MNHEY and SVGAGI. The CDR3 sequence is CASRAELAGNTIYF.

The CDR3 here is CATWTGGIREKLFF. The chain has TRBV15 and TRBJ1-4; there is no DNA to check the TCRdb D call of TRBD1. Germline V gene data show CDR1 as LNHNV and CDR2 as YYDKDF (reference sequence). This CDR3 contains 14 residues.

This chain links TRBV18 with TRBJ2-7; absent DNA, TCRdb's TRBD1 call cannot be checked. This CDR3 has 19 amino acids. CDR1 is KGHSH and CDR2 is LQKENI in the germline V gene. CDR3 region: CASSPLQGLGEGPPYEQYF.

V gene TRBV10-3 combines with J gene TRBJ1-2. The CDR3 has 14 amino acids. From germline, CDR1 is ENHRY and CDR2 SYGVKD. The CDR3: CAISGSGREAGYTF.

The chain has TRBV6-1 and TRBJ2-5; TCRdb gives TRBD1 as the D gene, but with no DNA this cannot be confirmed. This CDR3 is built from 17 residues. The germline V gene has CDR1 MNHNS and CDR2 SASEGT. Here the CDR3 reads CASSEVVGGLGQETQYF.

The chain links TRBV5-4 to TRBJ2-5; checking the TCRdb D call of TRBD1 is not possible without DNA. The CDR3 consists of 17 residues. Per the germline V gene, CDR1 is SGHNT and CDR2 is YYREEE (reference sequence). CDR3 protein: CASSLGMDPGYQETQYF.

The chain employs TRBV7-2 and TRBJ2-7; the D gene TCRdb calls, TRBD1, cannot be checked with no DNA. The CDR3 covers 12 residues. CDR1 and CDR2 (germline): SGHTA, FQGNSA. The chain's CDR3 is CASSPTGYEQYF.

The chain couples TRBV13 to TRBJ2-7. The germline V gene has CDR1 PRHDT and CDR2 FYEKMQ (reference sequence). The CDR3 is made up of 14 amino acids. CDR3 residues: CASSERTAPYEQYF.

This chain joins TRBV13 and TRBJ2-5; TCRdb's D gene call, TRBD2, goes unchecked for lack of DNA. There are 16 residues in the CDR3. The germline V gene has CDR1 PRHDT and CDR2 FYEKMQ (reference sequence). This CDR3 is CASSLVASGDLETQYF.

The CDR3: CASSYSGQGANEQYF. The genes are TRBV6-5 and TRBJ2-7; TCRdb's D gene call, TRBD1, goes unchecked for lack of DNA. Germline assignment: CDR1 MNHEY and CDR2 SVGAGI. The CDR3 is 15 amino acids.

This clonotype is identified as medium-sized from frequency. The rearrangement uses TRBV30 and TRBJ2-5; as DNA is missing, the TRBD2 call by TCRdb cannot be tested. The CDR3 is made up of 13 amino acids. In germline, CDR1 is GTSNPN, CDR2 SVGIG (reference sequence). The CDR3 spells CAWSPPASKTQYF.

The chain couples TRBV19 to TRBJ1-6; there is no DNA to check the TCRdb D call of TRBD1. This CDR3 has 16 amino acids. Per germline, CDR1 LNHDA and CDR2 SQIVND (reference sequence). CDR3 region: CASRRQGGGYNSPLHF.